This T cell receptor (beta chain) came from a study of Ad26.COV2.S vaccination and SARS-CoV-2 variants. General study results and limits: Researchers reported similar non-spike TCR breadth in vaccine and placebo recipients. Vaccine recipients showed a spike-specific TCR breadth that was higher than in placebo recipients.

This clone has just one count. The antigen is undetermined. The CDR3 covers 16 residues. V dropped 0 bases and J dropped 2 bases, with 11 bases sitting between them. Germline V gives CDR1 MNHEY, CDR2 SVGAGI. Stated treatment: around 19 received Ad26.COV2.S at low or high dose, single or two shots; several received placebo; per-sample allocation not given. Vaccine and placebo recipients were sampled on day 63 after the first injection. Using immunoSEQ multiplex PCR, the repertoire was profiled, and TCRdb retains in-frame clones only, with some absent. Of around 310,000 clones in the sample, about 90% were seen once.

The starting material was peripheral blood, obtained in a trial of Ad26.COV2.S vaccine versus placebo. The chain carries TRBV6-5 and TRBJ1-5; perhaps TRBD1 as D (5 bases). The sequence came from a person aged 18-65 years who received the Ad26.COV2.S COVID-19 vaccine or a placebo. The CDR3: CASSYSMAGGNQPQHF. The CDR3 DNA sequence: TGTGCCAGCAGTTACTCGATGGCGGGGGGCAATCAGCCCCAGCATTTT.